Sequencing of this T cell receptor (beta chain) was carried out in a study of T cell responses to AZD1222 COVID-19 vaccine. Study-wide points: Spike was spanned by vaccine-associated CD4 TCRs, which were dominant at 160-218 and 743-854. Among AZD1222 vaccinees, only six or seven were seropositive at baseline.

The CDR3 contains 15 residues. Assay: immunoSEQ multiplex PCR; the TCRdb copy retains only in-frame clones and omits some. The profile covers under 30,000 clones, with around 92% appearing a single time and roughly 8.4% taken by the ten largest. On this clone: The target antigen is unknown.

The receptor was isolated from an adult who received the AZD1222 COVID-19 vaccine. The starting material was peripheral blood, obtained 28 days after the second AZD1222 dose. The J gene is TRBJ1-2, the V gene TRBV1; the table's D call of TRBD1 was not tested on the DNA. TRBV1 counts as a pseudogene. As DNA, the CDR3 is TGCACCAGCAGCCAAGCTCAGGGGGGAACTTATGGCTACACCTTC. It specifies CTSSQAQGGTYGYTF.